The 15 T cell receptor beta chains below come from one sample, sequenced in a study of blood T cell repertoires in COVID-19. Profiled with immunoSEQ multiplex PCR; TCRdb holds only in-frame clones, not every one. The sample carries some 16,000 clones, 80% to 90% recorded once. The sequencing sample was made of peripheral blood. These receptors all stem from a man older than 75 with acute or convalescent COVID-19.

V usage is TRBV7-8 and J usage is TRBJ1-2; 7 bases are a match to TRBD1. The CDR3 runs 13 residues. V trimming: 5 bases; J trimming: 6 bases; junction bases outside the gene matches: 6. Germline-derived CDR1 and CDR2 are SGHVS and FQNEAQ. CDR3 protein: CASSLQGSDGYTF. CDR3 nucleotides: TGTGCCAGCAGCCTACAGGGGTCGGATGGCTACACCTTC.

This chain joins TRBV7-2 and TRBJ1-5; 7 nucleotides line up with TRBD1. The V and J ends lost 4 bases and 3 bases, in that order; junction bases with no gene match: 6. CDR3 length equals 15 residues. Per the germline V gene, CDR1 is SGHTA and CDR2 is FQGNSA. The CDR3 is CASSSDRAYNQPQHF. CDR3 DNA sequence: TGTGCCAGCAGCTCTGACAGGGCCTACAATCAGCCCCAGCATTTT. Full variable domain (remainder filled in from reference TRBV7-2 and TRBJ1-5): GAGVSQSPSNKVTEKGKDVELRCDPISGHTALYWYRQSLGQGLEFLIYFQGNSAPDKSGLPSDRFSAERTGGSVSTLTIQRTQQEDSAVYLCASSSDRAYNQPQHFGDGTRLSIL.

This chain uses TRBV18 with TRBJ1-4, with 8 nucleotides matching TRBD1. The V gene end was trimmed by 3 bases and the J gene end by 5 bases; junction bases not matched to a gene: 8. The CDR3 is made up of 16 amino acids. CDR1 KGHSH and CDR2 LQKENI come from the germline V gene. DNA of the CDR3: TGTGCCAGCTCACCCGAGAGACAGGGGCGAAATGAAAAACTGTTTTTT. It yields the protein CASSPERQGRNEKLFF.

The chain links TRBV9 to TRBJ2-2; perhaps TRBD2 as D (6 bases). Germline V CDR1 and CDR2: SGDLS, YYNGEE. V lost 1 base, J lost 6 bases, and 13 bases lay in between. The CDR3 is made up of 15 amino acids. CDR3 in amino acids: CASSVRIGSPGELFF. CDR3 bases: TGTGCCAGCAGCGTAAGGATCGGGAGCCCCGGGGAGCTGTTTTTT. The full variable domain, completed using reference TRBV9 and TRBJ2-2, is DSGVTQTPKHLITATGQRVTLRCSPRSGDLSVYWYQQSLDQGLQFLIQYYNGEERAKGNILERFSAQQFPDLHSELNLSSLELGDSALYFCASSVRIGSPGELFFGEGSRLTVL.

The chain has TRBV14 and TRBJ1-2; D gene ambiguous. The V gene lost 3 bases and the J gene lost 6 bases, with 23 bases spanning the gap. Germline CDR1 is SGHDN and CDR2 is FVKESK. The CDR3 is made up of 17 amino acids. CDR3 amino acids: CASSQRGNMEGQDGYTF. In DNA form, the CDR3 reads TGTGCCAGCAGCCAGAGAGGTAATATGGAGGGCCAGGATGGCTACACCTTC.

The J gene is TRBJ2-7, the V gene TRBV24-1; TRBD2 matches 9 bases. The CDR3 runs 16 residues. After removal of 2 bases from V and 5 bases from J, the junction contained 9 bases not matched to a gene. Germline CDR1 KGHDR, CDR2 SFDVKD. CDR3 loop: CATSDSVAGVSDEQYF. CDR3 coding DNA: TGTGCCACCAGTGATTCGGTAGCGGGAGTAAGCGACGAGCAGTACTTC.

The chain combines TRBV7-8 with TRBJ2-4, with D possibly TRBD2 on 7 matching bases. The CDR3 is 19 amino acids. V was cut by 1 base and J by 1 base, with 20 bases left in between. Germline values: CDR1 SGHVS, CDR2 FQNEAQ. The CDR3 DNA is TGTGCCAGCAGCTTAGAGCCCATGGGGGGAGGGGGGGCCAAAAACATTCAGTACTTC. It encodes CASSLEPMGGGGAKNIQYF.

The chain uses TRBV5-4 and TRBJ1-2; D is uncertain. The CDR3 loop spans 13 amino acids. Trimming took off 1 base at V and 1 base at J, with 5 bases between the two ends. The V gene's germline CDR1 is SGHNT and CDR2 YYREEE (reference sequence). CDR3 in DNA: TGTGCCAGCAGCTTGATAGATAACTATGGCTACACCTTC. Translating gives CASSLIDNYGYTF.

V and J are TRBV7-9 and TRBJ2-7; the match to TRBD1 covers 7 bases. Germline CDR1 and CDR2: SEHNR and FQNEAQ (reference sequence). V dropped 5 bases and J dropped 1; count of bases not matched to a gene: 8. The CDR3 contains 15 residues. CDR3 nucleotides: TGTGCCAGCAGCCGGGACAGCCTAGGTTCCTACGAGCAGTACTTC. As protein: CASSRDSLGSYEQYF.

This rearrangement joins TRBV3-1 (or the pseudogene TRBV3-2) to TRBJ2-6; D remains unclear. Trimming left V 3 bases short and J 1 base short, with 7 bases between. Germline assignment: CDR1 LGHDT and CDR2 YNNKEL (reference sequence). This CDR3 has 15 residues. DNA for the CDR3: TGTGCCAGCAGCCAGCAGTCTTCTGGGGCCAACGTCCTGACTTTC. Encoded protein: CASSQQSSGANVLTF.

In its sample, this clone was seen a few times. The chain is built from TRBV19 and TRBJ1-2; D might be TRBD1 (5 bases). This CDR3 comprises 14 residues. CDR1 is LNHDA and CDR2 is SQIVND in the germline V gene (reference sequence). Trimming stripped 5 bases from V and 4 bases from J, with 14 bases between. The CDR3 spells CASSGGDAVYGYTF. The CDR3 DNA sequence: TGTGCCAGTAGTGGGGGGGACGCGGTCTATGGCTACACCTTC.

The rearrangement uses TRBV4-1 and TRBJ1-5; unclear D gene. Germline V gene lookup returns CDR1 MGHRA and CDR2 YSYEKL. Trimming left V 1 base short and J 0 bases short, with 10 bases between. This CDR3 has 16 residues. CDR3 sequence (DNA): TGCGCCAGCAGCCAAGTGGGCAGATATAGCAATCAGCCCCAGCATTTT. Translation: CASSQVGRYSNQPQHF.

This rearrangement joins TRBV5-1 to TRBJ1-1; D gene ambiguous. CDR1 SGHRS and CDR2 YFSETQ come from the germline V gene. The CDR3 spans 14 residues. Trimming removed 5 bases from V and 1 base from J, with 12 bases in between. This CDR3 reads CASRLDWGNTEAFF. The CDR3 DNA is TGCGCCAGCAGGCTGGACTGGGGGAACACTGAAGCTTTCTTT.

V is TRBV7-9 and J is TRBJ1-4; D might be TRBD1 (6 bases). Between the trimmed V and J ends, which lost 9 bases and 7 bases, there was a span of 21 bases. The CDR3 consists of 15 residues. Germline lookup yields CDR1 SEHNR and CDR2 FQNEAQ (reference sequence). CDR3 bases: TGTGCCAGTGGGGGCAGGGTAGGTACAAGTGAAAAACTGTTTTTT. This sequence encodes CASGGRVGTSEKLFF.

The chain links TRBV9 to TRBJ2-2, with 11 bases identical to TRBD1. The ends lost 0 bases at V and 7 bases at J; junction bases unmatched: 2. Germline values: CDR1 SGDLS, CDR2 YYNGEE. The CDR3 spans 15 residues. The CDR3 nucleotides read TGTGCCAGCAGCGTAGGGACAGGGGGCTTCGGGGAGCTGTTTTTT. Translated: CASSVGTGGFGELFF.